This T cell receptor (beta chain) appears in the sequencing data of a study of blood T cell repertoires in COVID-19. The wider study: Samples taken during acute and convalescent COVID-19 were collected in the United States, Italy and Spain.

As handled by the study authors: Reference gene primer amplification gave nucleated cell count estimates. Measured with immunoSEQ multiplex PCR; TCRdb has only the in-frame clones, and not every one. Clone size and the V and J calls come from that table; the DNA yielded D and trimming. Of around 450,000 clones in the sample, around 88% are singletons; the top ten hold roughly 4%. CDR1 is WSHSY, CDR2 SAAADI, per germline. V lost 0 bases and J 6 bases, leaving 11 bases between the germline ends. The CDR3 extends over 14 amino acids. Material for sequencing was peripheral blood. The clonotype originates from a woman aged 25 to 39 with acute or convalescent COVID-19. The rearrangement joins TRBV10-2 to TRBJ1-1, with D uncertain. CDR3 in DNA: TGCGCCAGCAGTGAGTCGAACTTTGCGGCTGAAGCTTTCTTT. Amino acid sequence: CASSESNFAAEAFF.